A single T cell receptor (beta chain) is shown here with its context. The antigen it binds to is not known. Base quality data are lacking; no much larger clone is found one base away. The data belong to a study of OX40 agonist ivuxolimab in advanced cancers. With respect to the entire study: Ivuxolimab was an agonistic, fully human IgG2 monoclonal antibody directed against OX40 (CD134), a costimulatory receptor. The paper describes the monotherapy dose-escalation part (N ≈ 51 patients) of the phase I trial of ivuxolimab. Intravenous ivuxolimab was administered to patients every 2 weeks at six dose levels: 0.01, 0.1, 0.3, 1.5, 3 and 10 mg/kg. Prior anti-PD-1, anti-PD-L1 or anti-CTLA-4 therapy was permitted, and 40% of dose-escalation patients had received checkpoint inhibitors. In the dose-escalation cohort, approximately 80% of patients were male, and the mean age was 60 years with a range of about 20 to 90. Of the roughly 52 patients in dose escalation, about 19 had hepatocellular carcinoma, some 15 had melanoma, 9 had renal cell carcinoma and 9 had head and neck cancer. Three dose-escalation patients achieved partial responses, one with hepatocellular carcinoma and two with cutaneous melanoma. The purpose of peripheral TCRbeta sequencing was to test whether ivuxolimab changed TCR sequence diversity and led to clonal T-cell expansion.

CDR1 SGDLS and CDR2 YYNGEE are derived from the germline V gene. Including the terminal cysteine and phenylalanine, the CDR3 comprises 16 residues. CDR3 DNA only is kept here, 48 bases in frame from base 1. Cut back by 3 bases and 1 base, the V and J ends lie 13 bases apart. For sequencing of the TCRbeta CDR3 region, genomic DNA was extracted from the sorted cells. The immunoSEQ Assay was used to sequence the TCRbeta CDR3 regions. In TCRdb, the immuneACCESS table is reduced to in-frame sequences with V and J assigned. These tables do not hold every clone; where another copy was compared, an unresolved V gene accounts for under half, and the others remain unexplained. The sample data list 70,000 to 95,000 clones, and approximately 91% of these were observed just once. Together, the top ten hold 0.71% of the sample. Summary of the overall study and its limitations: Partial responders in the 0.1-3.0 mg/kg groups had among the lowest normalized peripheral clonal expansion, especially among CD8+ T cells. After ivuxolimab, more expanded clones were found on average in CD8+ T cells than in CD4+ T cells. Low levels of normalized T-cell clonal expansion were also seen in some patients who did not respond. At doses of 0.1 to 3.0 mg/kg, clonal expansion of both CD4+ and CD8+ blood T cells was observed from baseline to week 6. The antigen specificity of the clonally expanded peripheral T cells was not determined.

Patients with a history of autoimmune disease or receiving systemic immunosuppression were excluded from the trial. In every dose cohort, peripheral blood was drawn for TCR sequencing at baseline, cycle 4 day 1, and cycle 7 day 1. Samples were obtained from an open-label, multicenter, first-in-human phase I dose-escalation trial of ivuxolimab. Adults with locally advanced or metastatic melanoma, renal cell, hepatocellular, or head and neck squamous cell carcinoma were enrolled in the trial. Before TCR sequencing, CD4+ T cells and CD8+ T cells from peripheral blood were sorted into separate populations.

In this chain, TRBV9 is recombined with TRBJ2-2; there is no confident call for the D gene. The sequence derives from an adult with an advanced solid tumor such as melanoma, head and neck, liver or kidney cancer. The source material was CD4+ or CD8+ T cells sorted from blood, sampled in a trial of the OX40 agonist ivuxolimab. CDR3 protein: CASSDPRVGNTGELFF. The bases read TGTGCCAGCAGCGACCCAAGAGTTGGGAACACCGGGGAGCTGTTTTTT.